The 13 T cell receptor beta chains presented below share a single source sample, sequenced in a study of CD8+ T cells in alopecia areata. The treatment here: oral pan-JAK inhibitor, 5-10 mg twice daily. TCR sequencing used cDNA made by reverse transcription of extracted RNA. Only in-frame clones appear in the TCRdb table, and some are missing; sequencing was by immunoSEQ multiplex PCR. The table shows more than 200,000 clones, with around 66% occurring only once. This specimen was CD4+ T cells sorted from blood, taken at approximately week 44, from a patient treated with tofacitinib. Receptors were obtained from a human donor with alopecia areata.

This clone was picked up a small number of times. The chain has TRBV5-8 and TRBJ2-1; D remains unclear. CDR1 SGHTS and CDR2 YDEGEE come from the germline V gene. CDR3 size: 15 residues. V shed 0 bases and J shed 2 bases, with 9 bases lying between them. CDR3 sequence (DNA): TGTGCCAGCAGCTTGGGTGGGTCCCCCTACAATGAGCAGTTCTTC. Amino acid sequence: CASSLGGSPYNEQFF.

This clone was counted only a few times. The chain joins TRBV30 to TRBJ2-2; no clear D. The V end lost 4 bases, the J end lost 2 bases, and 8 bases lay between the germline ends. Germline values: CDR1 GTSNPN, CDR2 SVGIG (reference sequence). The CDR3 is 13 residues long. The CDR3 sequence is CAWMGLNTGELFF. Written as DNA, the CDR3 is TGTGCCTGGATGGGATTAAACACCGGGGAGCTGTTTTTT.

The rearrangement links TRBV4-3 to TRBJ1-1; tentatively, D is TRBD1 (5 bases). CDR1 LGHNA and CDR2 YSLEER come from the germline V gene. The CDR3 spans 15 residues. Trimming stripped 1 base from V and 2 bases from J, with 11 bases between. In nucleotides, the CDR3 is TGCGCCAGCAGCCAAGGGGAGAGGGGAAACACTGAAGCTTTCTTT. Protein product: CASSQGERGNTEAFF.

This chain links TRBV29-1 with TRBJ1-5, with D maybe TRBD1 (6 bases). Trimming took 5 bases from V and 5 from J, leaving 13 bases between them. Germline lookup yields CDR1 SQVTM and CDR2 ANQGSEA. The CDR3 is 13 amino acids. CDR3 sequence reads: CSVRTGLDQPQHF. CDR3 DNA: TGCAGCGTTAGAACAGGGTTAGATCAGCCCCAGCATTTT. The entire variable domain, with the rest obtained from reference TRBV29-1 and TRBJ1-5, is as follows: SAVISQKPSRDICQRGTSLTIQCQVDSQVTMMFWYRQQPGQSLTLIATANQGSEATYESGFVIDKFPISRPNLTFSTLTVSNMSPEDSSIYLCSVRTGLDQPQHFGDGTRLSIL.

The chain couples TRBV28 to TRBJ2-5; TRBD2 might be the D (5 bases). The DNA end lines up better with TRBJ2-7; the J call may be wrong. CDR3 length: 13 amino acids. Per germline, CDR1 MDHEN and CDR2 SYDVKM. In nucleotides, the CDR3 is TGTGCCAGCAGTTTAGGGTGGGAGTACGAGCAGTACTTC. As protein: CASSLGWEYEQYF.

The rearrangement uses TRBV5-1 and TRBJ1-1; D uncertain. Germline CDR1 is SGHRS and CDR2 is YFSETQ. The germline V and J ends were trimmed by 1 base and 3 bases, with 7 bases remaining between them. The CDR3 has 13 residues. CDR3 nucleotide sequence: TGCGCCAGCAGCTTGTACGAAGACACTGAAGCTTTCTTT. This translates into CASSLYEDTEAFF. Filled out from reference TRBV5-1 and TRBJ1-1, the complete variable domain reads KAGVTQTPRYLIKTRGQQVTLSCSPISGHRSVSWYQQTPGQGLQFLFEYFSETQRNKGNFPGRFSGRQFSNSRSEMNVSTLELGDSALYLCASSLYEDTEAFFGQGTRLTVV.

V and J are TRBV4-3 and TRBJ2-4; no definite D call. Trimming took 1 base from V and 0 from J, leaving 7 bases between them. The CDR3 has 15 amino acids. The germline CDR1 and CDR2 sequences are LGHNA and YSLEER. This CDR3 is CASSQVLGAKNIQYF. The CDR3 bases are TGCGCCAGCAGCCAAGTTCTTGGAGCCAAAAACATTCAGTACTTC.

The rearrangement uses TRBV4-3 and TRBJ2-6; D may be TRBD1 (5 bases). This CDR3 spans 16 amino acids. Trimming pared 3 bases from V and 0 bases from J, leaving 9 bases between. Germline V gene sequence: CDR1 LGHNA, CDR2 YSLEER. In DNA, the CDR3 is TGCGCCAGCAGCCACTTCGACAGCTCTGGGGCCAACGTCCTGACTTTC. It codes for CASSHFDSSGANVLTF.

The rearrangement joins TRBV27 to TRBJ1-2, with no clear D. The V gene lost 5 bases and the J gene lost 4 bases, with 14 bases spanning the gap. Germline CDR1 reads MNHEY; CDR2 reads SMNVEV (reference sequence). The CDR3 has 14 amino acids. CDR3 nucleotides: TGTGCCAGCAGTCCCCACGGGGAAGTCTATGGCTACACCTTC. Amino acids: CASSPHGEVYGYTF.

The chain joins TRBV23-1 to TRBJ1-2, with 7 bases that match TRBD1. TRBV23-1 is given ORF status, its function remaining uncertain. V shed 2 bases, J shed 8 bases, and the junction held 2 bases outside the gene matches. This CDR3 is 12 amino acids long. CDR3 coding DNA: TGCGCCAGCAGTCAAGACAGGGACGGCTACACCTTC. It specifies CASSQDRDGYTF.

This rearrangement joins TRBV2 to TRBJ1-1; TRBD1 might be the D (5 bases). CDR1 SNHLY and CDR2 FYNNEI come from the germline V gene. This CDR3 spans 13 amino acids. V was clipped by 6 bases and J by 0 bases, with 8 bases between them. CDR3 in DNA: TGTGCCAGCAGCAGGGAAGTGAACACTGAAGCTTTCTTT. Its protein is CASSREVNTEAFF.

This chain connects TRBV30 to TRBJ1-1, with D perhaps TRBD1 (6 bases). Trimming shortened V by 3 bases and J by 4 bases, and 15 bases separated the two germline ends. The germline V gene encodes CDR1 GTSNPN and CDR2 SVGIG (reference sequence). CDR3 length: 14 residues. For the CDR3, the DNA is TGTGCCTGGAGAACCCGAGGGGGAGGCACTGAAGCTTTCTTT. Residues: CAWRTRGGGTEAFF.

The chain couples TRBV5-1 to TRBJ2-1; D gene unclear. This CDR3 has 13 residues. Trimming removed 0 bases from V and 10 bases from J, with 11 bases in between. Germline V gene data show CDR1 as SGHRS and CDR2 as YFSETQ. The CDR3 region has the DNA TGCGCCAGCAGCTTGGCTACCGAAAGGGAGCAGTTCTTC. Protein product: CASSLATEREQFF.